The present T cell receptor beta chain was sequenced within a study of blood T cell repertoires in COVID-19. The table came from immunoSEQ multiplex PCR; TCRdb's copy has only in-frame clones and leaves some out. In the table there are 210,000 or so clones, approximately 80% of which are singletons. Sample: peripheral blood. This receptor was obtained from a woman over 75 with active or convalescent COVID-19.

CDR3 sequence: CASSIGTGYGYTF. CDR3 DNA sequence: TGTGCCAGCAGTATAGGGACAGGCTATGGCTACACCTTC. The rearrangement joins TRBV28 to TRBJ1-2; 8 bases match TRBD1. The CDR3 spans 13 residues. Per germline, CDR1 MDHEN and CDR2 SYDVKM. Trimming removed 5 bases from V and 4 bases from J; junction bases left unmatched: 3.